The following is a T cell receptor beta chain sequence with its context. From the RT-PCR reads, TCRdb called clonotypes with MiXCR, one entry per CDR3 protein. The data hold some 960,000 distinct CDR3 sequences, with approximately 18% observed a single time. The data were obtained in a study of patients and donors after allogeneic stem cell transplantation. What was sequenced was blood, either unsorted or a sorted T cell fraction (not recorded which). The clonotype comes from a human donor who was either an allogeneic HSCT recipient or a stem cell or donor lymphocyte infusion donor (not recorded which). It is not recorded whose cells these are; they may come from a transplant donor.

CDR3 in amino acids: CSARDPRLLAKNIQYF. DNA for the CDR3: TGCAGTGCTAGAGATCCAAGGTTACTAGCCAAAAACATTCAGTACTTC. V is TRBV20-1 and J is TRBJ2-4, with D uncertain. Germline values: CDR1 DFQATT, CDR2 SNEGSKA (reference sequence). V lost 0 bases and J 0 bases, leaving 12 bases between the germline ends. The CDR3 runs to 16 residues.